The subject of this entry is one T cell receptor (beta chain). The antigen it binds to is not known. No much larger clone exists at a distance of one base, and base qualities are not known. These data come from a study of blood T cell repertoires in COVID-19 (TCRdb year 2020). Regarding the complete study: The collaborator samples originated in the United States, Italy and Spain and spanned the acute and convalescent phases of COVID-19. Deeply sampled blood TCRbeta repertoires from subjects exposed to, actively infected with, or recovered from COVID-19 were included in the dataset. The material from the prospective study consisted of cDNA or gDNA derived from T cells, B-cell-depleted T cells, or PBMCs. HLA class I and class II types, where available, came from metadata supplied by the sample provider rather than from assay-based typing. The samples were drawn from the first 160 participants of the ongoing ImmuneRACE study and from 1,254 subjects provided by 6 global collaborators. The repertoires were released in a freely available public database intended as a resource for research on the immune response to SARS-CoV-2. Sample metadata almost always included a de-identified subject ID, COVID-19 status, age in years and sex. Overall study outcomes, separate from this receptor: Clinical and demographic metadata were provided uncurated, with the amount varying by source and participant.

TCRbeta CDR3 regions were amplified from genomic DNA using the immunoSEQ Assay, a bias-controlled multiplex PCR. Turning to the authors' computational methods: Within the assay, amplification of reference gene primers was used to estimate how many nucleated cells each sample contained. Sequence reads were collapsed and filtered to measure the absolute abundance of every unique TCRbeta CDR3 rearrangement. For each sample, productive Simpson clonality was calculated as the square root of Simpson's diversity index across productive rearrangements. Not all clones reach the TCRdb copy of this immuneACCESS table, which keeps in-frame sequences only. Checked studies attribute under half of the gap to unresolved V genes and leave the rest unexplained. V and J calls and clone size follow that table, whereas D and trimming were derived from the DNA. The sample data list 100,000 or so clones, and approximately 91% of these were observed just once. The top ten clonotypes cover less than 5.5% of the sample.

Trimming removed 2 bases from V and 3 bases from J, leaving 17 bases between the germline ends. The germline V gene gives CDR1 as KGHSH and CDR2 as LQKENI. The CDR3, cysteine through phenylalanine, is 18 amino acids long. Only CDR3 DNA remains: 54 bases, in frame from the first base. Whole blood was collected in K2EDTA tubes by collaborating institutions according to the institutions' own protocols. Collaborator samples were shipped for TCRbeta analysis as frozen whole blood, isolated PBMCs, or DNA extracted from either sample type. Sequencing used peripheral blood. This clonotype was obtained from a man aged 18-30 years with acute or convalescent COVID-19. The rearrangement combines TRBV18 with TRBJ1-6; no D gene call is confident. DNA sequence: TGTGCCAGCTCACCAACGGACTCCTGGGGAGGCTATAATTCACCCCTCCACTTT. Its protein product is CASSPTDSWGGYNSPLHF.